Ten or more counts support the clone carrying this T cell receptor (beta chain). This entry is derived from a study of regulatory T cells in long-lasting Graves disease. Time point meaning: persistent/refractory GD, antithyroid drugs over 5 years with positive TRAb. PBMC RNA served as the TCR library source. The length of the CDR3 is 16 residues. Germline V gives CDR1 MDHEN, CDR2 SYDVKM. With 3 bases clipped from V and 4 bases from J, the junction kept 6 bases outside the gene matches. Building the TCR beta libraries relied on iRepertoire HTBI primers, and CDR3 regions underwent Arm-PCR. Via MiXCR, TCRdb re-called the multiplex PCR reads, giving one row per CDR3 protein. The data show roughly 400,000 distinct CDR3 sequences, around 21% seen once.

J is TRBJ2-7 and V is TRBV28; 13 bases align to TRBD2. The sequence was collected from a female donor with Graves disease. The material sequenced was peripheral blood mononuclear cells (PBMCs), taken when the disease was refractory, from a patient treated with antithyroid drugs. For the CDR3, the DNA is TGTGCCAGCAGTTTCGGGGGACTAGCGGGAATTTACGAGCAGTACTTC. Its protein is CASSFGGLAGIYEQYF.